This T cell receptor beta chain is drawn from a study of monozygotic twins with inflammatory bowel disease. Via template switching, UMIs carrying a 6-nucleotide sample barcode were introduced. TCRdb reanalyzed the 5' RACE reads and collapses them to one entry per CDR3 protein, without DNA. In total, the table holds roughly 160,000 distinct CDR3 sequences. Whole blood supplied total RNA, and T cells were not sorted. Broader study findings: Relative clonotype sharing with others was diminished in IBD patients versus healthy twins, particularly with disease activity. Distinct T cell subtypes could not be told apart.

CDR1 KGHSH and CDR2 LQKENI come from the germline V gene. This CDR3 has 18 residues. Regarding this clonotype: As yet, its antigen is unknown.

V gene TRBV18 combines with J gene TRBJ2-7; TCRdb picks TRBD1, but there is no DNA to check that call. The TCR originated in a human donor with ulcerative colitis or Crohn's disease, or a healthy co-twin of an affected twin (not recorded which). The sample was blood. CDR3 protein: CASSPETLPQDGSSEQYF.